This T cell receptor beta chain was retrieved from a study of blood T cells in healthy people across ages. CDR1 and CDR2 from the germline V gene are LGHDT and YNNKEL (reference sequence). The CDR3 spans 17 residues. The J segment lost 10 bases and the V segment lost 4 bases, leaving 12 bases of the junction unmatched. This clonotype has a count of ten or more. No antigen is known for it. A sample-barcoded 5' primer and a J-beta primer mix were used in a second PCR of about 7 to 12 cycles. TCRdb reanalysed the 5' RACE reads using MiXCR and keeps one entry per CDR3 protein. Among around 870,000 distinct CDR3 sequences listed, around 28% were seen once. Study-wide points: Compared with aged donors, long-lived donors showed fewer expanded clones, suggesting selection.

This sequence originates from an elderly woman in good health. Input material: blood. The V call is TRBV3-1, the J call TRBJ2-1; 14 positions agree with TRBD2. The DNA of the CDR3 is TGTGCCAGCAGCCTTACCCCGGGACTAGCGGGGGTGGACGAGCAGTTCTTC. It specifies CASSLTPGLAGVDEQFF.